Listed here are 5 T cell receptor beta chains from one sample, sequenced in a study of OX40 agonist ivuxolimab in advanced cancers. The library relied on the immunoSEQ multiplex PCR assay. TCRdb holds this immuneACCESS table with in-frame rearrangements only. Some clones are missing; in checked studies, unresolved V genes explain under half, and the rest has no known cause. For this sample there are some 60,000 clones; approximately 86% appear just once. The ten largest make up under 4.5% of the sample. Sequenced here: CD4+ or CD8+ T cells sorted from blood, sampled in a trial of the OX40 agonist ivuxolimab. Source of these receptors: an adult with an advanced solid tumor such as melanoma, head and neck, liver or kidney cancer.

Only a few counts were recorded for this clone. The chain has TRBV6-5 and TRBJ2-1; D unclear. CDR1 is MNHEY and CDR2 is SVGAGI in the germline V gene. The CDR3 is 13 residues long. V lost 7 bases to trimming and J lost 0 bases, with 7 bases between them. The CDR3 spells CASIEPSYNEQFF. Written as DNA, the CDR3 is TGTGCCAGCATAGAACCCTCCTACAATGAGCAGTTCTTC.

This sequence joins TRBV7-2 and TRBJ1-6; perhaps TRBD1 as D (6 bases). Between the trimmed V and J ends, which lost 5 bases and 12 bases, there was a span of 17 bases. The CDR3 is 14 residues long. Germline V gives CDR1 SGHTA, CDR2 FQGNSA. Here the CDR3 DNA reads TGTGCCAGCAGCCAGGGCGGACAGTCGAGACCCCTCCACTTT. Protein product: CASSQGGQSRPLHF.

The CDR3: CATSSGQLDLPIQETQYF. CDR3 sequence (DNA): TGTGCCACCAGCAGTGGACAGTTAGATCTGCCTATTCAAGAGACCCAGTACTTC. This chain links TRBV15 with TRBJ2-5, with D possibly matching TRBD1 (6 bases). There are 18 residues in the CDR3. V was pared by 3 bases and J by 2 bases, with 22 bases between. Looked up from germline, CDR1 is LNHNV and CDR2 is YYDKDF (reference sequence).

The gene calls are TRBV30 and TRBJ2-5; TRBD1 matches 8 bases. The CDR3 totals 14 residues. CDR1 is GTSNPN and CDR2 is SVGIG in the germline V gene (reference sequence). The V and J ends lost 4 bases and 5 bases, in that order; junction bases with no gene match: 9. The CDR3 reads CAWNGQGALETQYF. Here the CDR3 DNA reads TGTGCCTGGAATGGTCAGGGGGCTCTGGAGACCCAGTACTTC.

The chain is built from TRBV6-1 and TRBJ2-7; tentative D call: TRBD2 (5 bases). The CDR3 is 14 residues long. Germline V gives CDR1 MNHNS, CDR2 SASEGT. V gave up 2 bases and J gave up 4 bases, with 12 bases separating them. CDR3 amino acids: CASSEPGRGYEQYF. As DNA, the CDR3 is TGTGCCAGCAGTGAACCGGGCCGGGGTTACGAGCAGTACTTC.